This T cell receptor (beta chain) was captured by sequencing in a study of cytotoxic CD8 clonotypes in ibrutinib-treated CLL. Across the study: Treatment had run for a median around eleven months, range 6 to 36, when response samples were taken. The study, taken as a whole, reports: Measured clonality at baseline was greater than in age-matched healthy donors and tracked with circulating CD8+ T-cell counts. Clonality rose at ibrutinib response and fell back toward baseline at progression.

Roughly 2 micrograms of genomic DNA from cryopreserved PBMCs went into TCR beta libraries. In regard to this clone: Its matching antigen is unknown.

CDR1 is MDHEN, CDR2 SYDVKM, per germline. After removal of 2 bases from V and 4 bases from J, the junction contained 8 bases not matched to a gene. This CDR3 has 16 residues. Clones were read by immunoSEQ multiplex PCR, and TCRdb kept only the in-frame ones, dropping some. The sample contains over 100,000 clones, roughly 88% of which appear only once. The sample consisted of PBMCs, taken after 24 months of ibrutinib treatment. The J gene is TRBJ1-2, the V gene TRBV28; 9 bases align to TRBD1. This sequence originates from a human donor with chronic lymphocytic leukemia. CDR3 in DNA: TGTGCCAGCAGTTTAACTACCAAGGGACAGGGCTATGGCTACACCTTC. Translating gives CASSLTTKGQGYGYTF.